This TCR beta chain came from a study of OX40 agonist ivuxolimab in advanced cancers. About the full investigation: Ivuxolimab, which targeted the costimulatory receptor OX40 (CD134), was an agonistic, fully human IgG2 monoclonal antibody. Intravenous ivuxolimab was administered to patients every 2 weeks at six dose levels: 0.01, 0.1, 0.3, 1.5, 3 and 10 mg/kg. Among the 50 to 55 dose-escalation patients, approximately 20 had hepatocellular carcinoma, approximately 15 melanoma, 9 renal cell carcinoma and 9 head and neck cancer. In the dose-escalation cohort, around four fifths of patients were male, and the mean age was approximately 55 years, with a range of about 23 to 85. Patients were allowed to have had prior anti-PD-1, anti-PD-L1 or anti-CTLA-4 therapy, and more than 30% of the dose-escalation patients had previously received checkpoint inhibitors. Partial responses occurred in three dose-escalation patients: two with cutaneous melanoma and one with hepatocellular carcinoma. The purpose of peripheral TCRbeta sequencing was to test whether ivuxolimab changed TCR sequence diversity and led to clonal T-cell expansion. The monotherapy dose-escalation portion (N ≈ 55 patients) of the phase I ivuxolimab trial is reported in the paper.

The trial excluded patients who had a history of autoimmune disease or who were on systemic immunosuppression. Peripheral blood for TCR sequencing was collected from all dose cohorts at baseline, on cycle 4 day 1, and on cycle 7 day 1. The samples were drawn from a first-in-human, open-label, multicenter phase I dose-escalation trial of ivuxolimab. The trial enrolled adults with locally advanced or metastatic head and neck squamous cell, hepatocellular, melanoma or renal cell carcinoma. Before TCR sequencing, CD4+ T cells and CD8+ T cells from peripheral blood were sorted into separate populations. A distance of 14 bases separates the germline ends of V and J, which lose 0 bases and 0 bases respectively. CDR1 and CDR2 are drawn from the germline V gene: SNHLY, FYNNEI. The CDR3 holds 17 amino acids from the cysteine to the phenylalanine. Of all the DNA, just the CDR3 is kept, 51 bases in frame from base 1.

As to this clone: The antigen it binds to is not known. Base quality data are lacking; no much larger clone is found one base away.

On the study overall, not on this receptor specifically: In the 0.1-3.0 mg/kg groups, partial responders had among the lowest normalized peripheral clonal expansion, particularly in CD8+ T cells. Which antigens the clonally expanded peripheral T cells were specific for was not determined. Clonal expansion of both CD4+ and CD8+ blood T cells was observed from baseline to week 6 at doses 0.1 to 3.0 mg/kg. On average, CD8+ T cells showed more expanded clones than CD4+ T cells after ivuxolimab. Low levels of normalized T-cell clonal expansion were also seen in some patients who did not respond.

Genomic DNA was extracted from sorted cells for sequencing of the TCRbeta CDR3 region. TCRbeta CDR3 regions were sequenced using the immunoSEQ Assay. Held by TCRdb, this immuneACCESS table contains in-frame sequences only and omits some clones. Under half of the omission traces to an unresolved V gene where checked; the cause of the rest is unknown. Across this sample there are around 53,000 clones, with approximately 84% seen only once. About 13% of the sample is in the top ten clones. The specimen was CD4+ or CD8+ T cells sorted from blood, collected in a trial of the OX40 agonist ivuxolimab. The TCR comes from an adult with an advanced solid tumor such as melanoma, head and neck, liver or kidney cancer. The chain links TRBV2 with TRBJ1-2; the best D guess is TRBD1, with 6 bases matching. The CDR3 reads as follows: CASSEAGGNRANYGYTF. The DNA sequence is given as TGTGCCAGCAGTGAAGCGGGTGGAAACAGGGCTAACTATGGCTACACCTTC.